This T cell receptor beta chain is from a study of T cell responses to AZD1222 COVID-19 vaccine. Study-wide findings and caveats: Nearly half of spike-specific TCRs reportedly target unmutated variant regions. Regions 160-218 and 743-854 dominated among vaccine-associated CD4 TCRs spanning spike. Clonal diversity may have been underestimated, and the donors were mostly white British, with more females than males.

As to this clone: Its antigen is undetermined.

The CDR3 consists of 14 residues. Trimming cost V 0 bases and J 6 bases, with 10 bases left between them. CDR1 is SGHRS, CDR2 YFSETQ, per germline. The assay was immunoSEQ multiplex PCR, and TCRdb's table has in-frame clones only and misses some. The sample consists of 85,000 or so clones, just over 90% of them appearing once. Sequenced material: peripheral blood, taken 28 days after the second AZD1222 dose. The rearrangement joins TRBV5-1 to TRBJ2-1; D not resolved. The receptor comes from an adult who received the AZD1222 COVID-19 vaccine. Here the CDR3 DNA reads TGCGCCAGCAGCTTGGTGACCGCCGCCAATGAGCAGTTCTTC. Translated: CASSLVTAANEQFF.